This T cell receptor (beta chain) was captured in a study of T-cell reconstitution after alpha-beta-depleted transplantation in children. This clonotype was detected a few times. As yet, its antigen is unknown. Study results and limitations: Where some patients showed high TCRbeta diversity at day 60, it came from recipient T cells and thymic progenitors that had survived.

Germline CDR1 MDHEN, CDR2 SYDVKM. V gave up 5 bases and J gave up 7 bases; unmatched junction bases: 15. The CDR3 sequence is 18 residues long. During its preparation, the TCRbeta library received unique molecular identifiers. TCRdb analysed the PCR reads with MiXCR anew, one entry per CDR3 protein. The data contain 500,000 to 750,000 distinct CDR3 sequences, 13% of them singletons. This clonotype was obtained from a male patient aged 10-17 years who had a stem cell transplant for acute myeloid leukemia, so the T cells may come from the graft donor. The sample here was PBMCs, mostly from graft donor cells, taken 360 days after TCRalphabeta/CD19-depleted stem cell transplant. This sequence joins TRBV28 and TRBJ2-3; 13 bases agree with TRBD2. CDR3 loop: CASSPGLAGVVLRYTQYF. CDR3 DNA: TGTGCCAGCAGTCCCGGACTAGCGGGAGTCGTTCTAAGGTATACGCAGTATTTT.